This T cell receptor beta chain emerged from a study of shared clonotypes between healthy human individuals. Clones were sequenced by immunoSEQ multiplex PCR, and TCRdb holds only the in-frame ones, with some missing. The sample holds around 560,000 clones, 85% to 95% seen once. Deletions cut 10 bases from V and 9 bases from J, with 10 bases between. The germline gives CDR1 WSHSY, CDR2 SAAADI. This CDR3 has 10 amino acids. CD45RO-negative cells were positively selected for CCR7, leaving out terminally differentiated effector memory CD45RA+ cells. V usage is TRBV10-2 and J usage is TRBJ2-1; D is unclear. This receptor was taken from a young woman in good health. Sequencing input: naive CD8+ T cells sorted from blood. The CDR3 DNA sequence: TGCGCCACCTTCCGACGTGAGCAGTTCTTC. Protein product: CATFRREQFF.